Following are 26 T cell receptor beta chains from one sample sequenced in a study of blood T cell repertoires in COVID-19. Method: immunoSEQ multiplex PCR; TCRdb's copy keeps in-frame clones and lacks some. The sample lists about 130,000 clones, 75% to 85% seen once, with about 40% in the top ten. Sequencing was done on a sample of peripheral blood. Receptors were obtained from a man aged 40-49 years with active or convalescent COVID-19.

J is TRBJ1-2 and V is TRBV9; D not resolved. Germline lookup yields CDR1 SGDLS and CDR2 YYNGEE. The CDR3 consists of 12 residues. The V end was cut by 0 bases, the J end by 8 bases, with 8 bases between. CDR3 coding DNA: TGTGCCAGCAGCGTAGACGGTAAAGGCTACACCTTC. It yields the protein CASSVDGKGYTF.

The chain joins TRBV30 to TRBJ2-1, with 14 positions matching TRBD2. The V and J ends lost 5 bases and 3 bases, in that order; junction bases with no gene match: 12. CDR3 length equals 18 residues. In germline, CDR1 is GTSNPN, CDR2 SVGIG (reference sequence). The CDR3 sequence is CAWEIAGLAGANYNEQFF. The CDR3 region has the DNA TGTGCCTGGGAAATCGCGGGACTAGCGGGAGCTAACTACAATGAGCAGTTCTTC.

As regards this clone: The junction and the germline gene differ at one end; a read error may be behind it. The chain is built from TRBV4-2 and TRBJ2-3, with D tentatively TRBD2 (6 bases). Germline V lookup: CDR1 LGHNA, CDR2 YNFKEQ. The CDR3 loop spans 11 amino acids. CDR3 protein: CASSQDREPLW. The CDR3 DNA is TGTGCCAGCAGCCAAGATCGGGAGCCTCTATGG.

V usage is TRBV19 and J usage is TRBJ1-1; maybe TRBD1 (6 bases). Trimming shortened V by 3 bases and J by 6 bases, and 17 bases separated the two germline ends. CDR1 and CDR2 (germline): LNHDA, SQIVND (reference sequence). The CDR3 is made up of 15 amino acids. The CDR3 here is CASSIKKKGGAEAFF. CDR3 nucleotides: TGTGCCAGTAGTATTAAAAAGAAGGGGGGGGCTGAAGCTTTCTTT.

The chain couples TRBV19 to TRBJ1-1; 7 bases are shared with TRBD1. The germline gives CDR1 LNHDA, CDR2 SQIVND (reference sequence). CDR3 size: 15 residues. After removal of 3 bases from V and 1 base from J, the junction contained 5 bases not matched to a gene. The CDR3 loop is CASSIETGRNTEAFF. CDR3 bases: TGTGCCAGTAGTATTGAGACAGGGCGGAACACTGAAGCTTTCTTT.

Of note for this clone: The junction and the germline gene differ at one end; a read error may be behind it. CDR3 sequence (DNA): TGTGCCAGCAGCTCAGGACAGGGGGAACCTAACTATGGCTATACCTTC. Translation gives CASSSGQGEPNYGYTF. This chain connects TRBV11-3 to TRBJ1-2; 10 bases fit TRBD1. This CDR3 region has 16 residues. From germline, CDR1 is SGHNT and CDR2 YENEEA.

This chain uses TRBV6-6 with TRBJ1-2; the D gene is possibly TRBD1 (6 bases). V lost 7 bases and J 6 bases, leaving 12 bases between the germline ends. CDR1 and CDR2 (germline): MNHNY, SVGAGI (reference sequence). The CDR3 loop spans 12 amino acids. The CDR3: CASKDRGDGYTF. Here the CDR3 DNA reads TGTGCCAGCAAGGACAGAGGCGATGGCTACACCTTC.

The V gene is TRBV29-1, the J gene TRBJ2-3, with a weak D call TRBD2 (6 bases). Trimming removed 2 bases at V and 3 bases at J, with 12 bases between. CDR1 and CDR2 (germline): SQVTM, ANQGSEA. This CDR3 has 14 amino acids. The CDR3 region has the DNA TGCAGCGTTGAACTAGCGAGCCGTACAGATACGCAGTATTTT. It encodes CSVELASRTDTQYF.

This clone has only one observation. The genes are TRBV13 and TRBJ1-1, with D uncertain. V was clipped by 5 bases and J by 4 bases, with 17 bases between them. Germline-derived CDR1 and CDR2 are PRHDT and FYEKMQ (reference sequence). The CDR3 is 15 residues long. In DNA form, the CDR3 reads TGTGCCAGCAGCCCAGAGAGGGAGGGAGGCACTGAAGCTTTCTTT. It translates to CASSPEREGGTEAFF.

This clone was seen just once. The rearrangement joins TRBV19 to TRBJ1-1, with D possibly TRBD1 on 5 matching bases. Per the germline V gene, CDR1 is LNHDA and CDR2 is SQIVND (reference sequence). V was pared by 0 bases and J by 0 bases, with 11 bases between. This CDR3 comprises 16 residues. The CDR3 reads CASSIDKRGMNTEAFF. The CDR3 DNA reads TGTGCCAGTAGTATAGATAAAAGGGGAATGAACACTGAAGCTTTCTTT.

The J gene is TRBJ2-1, the V gene TRBV11-2; no definite D call. The CDR3 consists of 15 residues. V was clipped by 0 bases and J by 7 bases, with 13 bases between them. The V gene's germline CDR1 is SGHAT and CDR2 FQNNGV. The CDR3 loop is CASSLDPIWANEQFF. The CDR3 coding sequence is TGTGCCAGCAGCTTAGATCCTATCTGGGCAAATGAGCAGTTCTTC.

The chain joins TRBV11-2 to TRBJ2-7; 8 nucleotides agree with TRBD2. Germline loops: CDR1 SGHAT, CDR2 FQNNGV. V lost 4 bases, J lost 3 bases, and 5 bases stayed unmatched. CDR3 length equals 14 residues. As DNA, the CDR3 is TGTGCCAGCAGCTCCATCCGGGAGGGCTACGAGCAGTACTTC. Translated: CASSSIREGYEQYF.

J is TRBJ1-4 and V is TRBV15; a weak D match, TRBD1 (6 bases). Germline values: CDR1 LNHNV, CDR2 YYDKDF (reference sequence). The CDR3 has 16 residues. V shed 0 bases and J shed 5 bases, with 13 bases lying between them. The CDR3 loop is CATSRDLDSRNEKLFF. For the CDR3, the DNA is TGTGCCACCAGCAGAGATCTGGACAGTCGAAATGAAAAACTGTTTTTT.

The chain has TRBV30 and TRBJ2-3; D is unresolved. The ends were cut back, 3 bases at V and 3 bases at J, with 13 bases in the middle. This CDR3 contains 14 residues. Germline CDR1 GTSNPN, CDR2 SVGIG (reference sequence). The CDR3 loop reads CAWRPRSVTDTQYF. CDR3 nucleotide sequence: TGTGCCTGGAGGCCGCGGAGCGTAACAGATACGCAGTATTTT.

V usage is TRBV4-2 and J usage is TRBJ2-3; possible D gene TRBD1, 5 bases. The V end was cut by 0 bases, the J end by 6 bases, with 10 bases between. This CDR3 has 14 amino acids. In germline, CDR1 is LGHNA, CDR2 YNFKEQ. The CDR3 is CASSQDLGRDTQYF. DNA for the CDR3: TGTGCCAGCAGCCAAGATCTGGGGCGGGATACGCAGTATTTT.

J is TRBJ1-2 and V is TRBV6-5, with D perhaps TRBD1 (6 bases). Germline CDR1 and CDR2: MNHEY and SVGAGI. Trimming shortened V by 2 bases and J by 3 bases, and 13 bases separated the two germline ends. The CDR3 is 15 residues long. The CDR3 DNA is TGTGCCAGCAGTTACGAAGCCAGGGGATACTATGGCTACACCTTC. Its translation: CASSYEARGYYGYTF.

V usage is TRBV6-5 and J usage is TRBJ1-6; 8 nucleotides line up with TRBD1. This CDR3 has 15 residues. V lost 6 bases to trimming and J lost 5 bases; unmatched junction nucleotides: 6. Per the germline V gene, CDR1 is MNHEY and CDR2 is SVGAGI. The CDR3 spells CASRWEGQDNSPLHF. The DNA of the CDR3 is TGTGCCAGCAGATGGGAGGGACAGGATAATTCACCCCTCCACTTT.

J is TRBJ2-3 and V is TRBV10-3; D not resolved. Germline V CDR1 and CDR2: ENHRY, SYGVKD. Trimming pared 8 bases from V and 2 bases from J, leaving 8 bases between. The CDR3 has 12 residues. The CDR3 region has the DNA TGTGCCATCCGCGGAGACACAGATACGCAGTATTTT. It encodes CAIRGDTDTQYF.

The rearrangement joins TRBV9 to TRBJ1-3; D gene ambiguous. V was shortened by 4 bases and J by 0 bases, with 11 bases between the two germline ends. Germline CDR1 SGDLS, CDR2 YYNGEE. The length of the CDR3 is 15 residues. Written as DNA, the CDR3 is TGTGCCAGCAGCCGAGGAGGGAACTCTGGAAACACCATATATTTT. Translated: CASSRGGNSGNTIYF.

The V gene is TRBV11-2, the J gene TRBJ2-5; D is perhaps TRBD2 (7 bases). V lost 2 bases, J lost 5 bases, and 15 bases lay in between. Germline V gives CDR1 SGHAT, CDR2 FQNNGV. The CDR3 runs 15 residues. CDR3 region: CASSLFPEGGETQYF. The CDR3 coding sequence is TGTGCCAGCAGCTTATTTCCTGAGGGGGGGGAGACCCAGTACTTC.

V gene TRBV29-1 combines with J gene TRBJ1-1; 7 bases are a match to TRBD1. The J segment lost 7 bases and the V segment lost 4 bases, leaving 6 bases of the junction unmatched. Germline CDR1 is SQVTM and CDR2 is ANQGSEA. The CDR3 covers 12 residues. This CDR3 reads CSVGFSGGEAFF. CDR3 DNA sequence: TGCAGCGTTGGTTTTTCAGGGGGTGAAGCTTTCTTT. Supplemented by reference TRBV29-1 and TRBJ1-1, the full variable domain reads SAVISQKPSRDICQRGTSLTIQCQVDSQVTMMFWYRQQPGQSLTLIATANQGSEATYESGFVIDKFPISRPNLTFSTLTVSNMSPEDSSIYLCSVGFSGGEAFFGQGTRLTVV.

This chain uses TRBV2 with TRBJ1-2; 7 positions agree with TRBD1. This CDR3 has 13 residues. J gave up 7 bases and V 7 bases, and 9 bases lay outside the gene matches. Germline V gene lookup returns CDR1 SNHLY and CDR2 FYNNEI. The CDR3 sequence is CASKFRTGAGYTF. The DNA for the CDR3 is TGTGCCAGCAAATTTAGGACAGGAGCTGGCTACACCTTC. The variable domain in full, completed from reference TRBV2 and TRBJ1-2, reads EPEVTQTPSHQVTQMGQEVILRCVPISNHLYFYWYRQILGQKVEFLVSFYNNEISEKSEIFDDQFSVERPDGSNFTLKIRSTKLEDSAMYFCASKFRTGAGYTFGSGTRLTVV.

This clone was detected once. This rearrangement joins TRBV29-1 to TRBJ2-5; 9 nucleotides align to TRBD1. The V gene end was trimmed by 0 bases and the J gene end by 5 bases; junction bases not matched to a gene: 10. CDR1 is SQVTM and CDR2 is ANQGSEA in the germline V gene. The CDR3 consists of 16 residues. CDR3: CSVEDVRTGGRETQYF. For the CDR3, the DNA is TGCAGCGTTGAAGATGTGCGAACAGGGGGCCGGGAGACCCAGTACTTC.

This chain joins TRBV5-5 and TRBJ1-6, with D hard to call. This CDR3 is built from 14 residues. The germline V gene encodes CDR1 SGHKS and CDR2 YYEKEE (reference sequence). Between the trimmed V and J ends, which lost 0 bases and 7 bases, there was a span of 8 bases. The CDR3 DNA reads TGTGCCAGCAGCTTGGGTGAGTCAAATTCACCCCTCCACTTT. Encoded protein: CASSLGESNSPLHF.

V usage is TRBV6-5 and J usage is TRBJ1-2; a possible D gene is TRBD1 (6 bases). CDR1 and CDR2 (germline): MNHEY, SVGAGI. The CDR3 runs 16 residues. The V end lost 0 bases, the J end lost 6 bases, and 17 bases lay between the germline ends. The CDR3, as DNA: TGTGCCAGCAGTTACTCGAGAGTTATACAGGGTCATGGCTACACCTTC. Translation gives CASSYSRVIQGHGYTF.

The rearrangement uses TRBV6-5 and TRBJ1-1; D is uncertain. The V gene's germline CDR1 is MNHEY and CDR2 SVGAGI. The germline V and J ends were trimmed by 1 base and 3 bases, with 6 bases remaining between them. The CDR3 runs 13 residues. CDR3 nucleotides: TGTGCCAGCAGTTACTTCGGGGACACTGAAGCTTTCTTT. As protein: CASSYFGDTEAFF.